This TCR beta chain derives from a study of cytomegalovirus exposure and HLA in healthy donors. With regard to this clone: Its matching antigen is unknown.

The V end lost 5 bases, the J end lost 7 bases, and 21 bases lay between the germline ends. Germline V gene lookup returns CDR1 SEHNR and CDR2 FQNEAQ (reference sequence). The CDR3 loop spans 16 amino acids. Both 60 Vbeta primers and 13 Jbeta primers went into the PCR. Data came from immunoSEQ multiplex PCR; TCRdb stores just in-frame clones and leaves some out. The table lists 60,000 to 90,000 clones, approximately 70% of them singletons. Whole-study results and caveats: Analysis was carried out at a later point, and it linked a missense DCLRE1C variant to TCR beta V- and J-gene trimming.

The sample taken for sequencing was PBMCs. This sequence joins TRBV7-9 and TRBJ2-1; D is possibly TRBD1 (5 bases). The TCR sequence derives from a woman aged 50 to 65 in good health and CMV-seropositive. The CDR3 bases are TGTGCCAGCAGCCTCCTTCAGGGCAGGGAAAGAAATGAGCAGTTCTTC. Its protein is CASSLLQGRERNEQFF.